Shown below are 21 T cell receptor beta chains from a single sample sequenced in a study of tumor-infiltrating lymphocytes in glioblastoma multiforme. TCR beta libraries were built from RNA through three nested multiplex PCR rounds using modified ARM-PCR. TCRdb redid the calling of the multiplex PCR reads with MiXCR, one entry per CDR3 protein. This repertoire shows about 9,600 distinct CDR3 sequences, 65% to 75% found once; its top ten account for about 54%. The material sequenced was brain tumor tissue. The receptors shown here come from a male donor with glioblastoma.

This clonotype has only a few counts. A read error may account for a junction end that differs from germline. The rearrangement joins TRBV7-9 to TRBJ2-1; D tentatively fits TRBD1 or TRBD2 (5 bases each). CDR1 is SEHNR and CDR2 is FQNEAQ in the germline V gene (reference sequence). This CDR3 is built from 19 residues. CDR3 protein: CASSSTPGKVPMGLNEQFF. The CDR3 DNA reads as TGTGCCAGCAGCTCGACACCCGGGAAAGTTCCAATGGGGCTCAATGAGCAGTTTTTC.

As regards this clonotype: At one end the junction does not follow the germline gene, possibly because of a read error. The V gene is TRBV20-1, the J gene TRBJ2-7; 7 bases line up with TRBD2. Germline V CDR1 and CDR2: DFQATT, SNEGSKA (reference sequence). The CDR3 has 13 residues. The CDR3 sequence: CGASGGVAYERYF. The CDR3, as DNA: TGCGGTGCTAGTGGGGGGGTGGCCTACGAGCGGTACTTC.

By proportion, this clonotype is large. The V and J genes are TRBV6-5 and TRBJ2-1; D is unclear. Looked up from germline, CDR1 is MNHEY and CDR2 is SVGAGI. V dropped 2 bases and J dropped 9 bases, with 14 bases sitting between them. The CDR3 contains 14 residues. CDR3 coding DNA: TGTGCCAGCAGTTACGGGCCGGGCTTCGGTGAGCAGTTCTTC. Protein: CASSYGPGFGEQFF.

The chain couples TRBV10-2 to TRBJ1-5; a possible D gene is TRBD1 (6 bases). The germline V gene has CDR1 WSHSY and CDR2 SAAADI. The germline V and J ends were trimmed by 9 bases and 13 bases, with 25 bases remaining between them. The length of the CDR3 is 14 residues. CDR3 coding DNA: TGCGCCAGTAGGGGGGCAGGGCGCAACCAGCAACAGCATTTT. Its translation: CASRGAGRNQQQHF.

This chain connects TRBV5-4 to TRBJ2-1; TRBD2 matches 7 bases. Germline lookup yields CDR1 SGHNT and CDR2 YYREEE (reference sequence). The CDR3 length is 16 residues. J gave up 6 bases and V 3 bases, and 12 bases lay outside the gene matches. Written as DNA, the CDR3 is TGTGCCAGCAGCTCAAAATCTAGCGGCATGCTCAATGAGCAGTTCTTC. It is translated as CASSSKSSGMLNEQFF.

Details on this clonotype: A much larger clone sits a single nucleotide away, making a read error possible. The chain combines TRBV19 with TRBJ1-1; 7 positions match TRBD1. The germline V gene encodes CDR1 LNHDA and CDR2 SQIVND (reference sequence). The CDR3 is made up of 14 amino acids. Unmatched junction bases numbered 9, after V lost 5 bases and J lost 6 bases. CDR3 sequence: CASSPGQIVAEAFF. The CDR3 DNA reads TGTGCCAGTAGTCCGGGACAGATCGTGGCTGAAGCTTTCTTT. Filled out from reference TRBV19 and TRBJ1-1, the complete variable domain reads DGGITQSPKYLFRKEGQNVTLSCEQNLNHDAMYWYRQDPGQGLRLIYYSQIVNDFQKGDIAEGYSVSREKKESFPLTVTSAQKNPTAFYLCASSPGQIVAEAFFGQGTRLTVV.

This clonotype is labeled medium-sized (0.01 to 0.1%). The chain couples TRBV6-6 to TRBJ2-5, with D perhaps assigned TRBD1 or TRBD2 (6 bases each). Per the germline V gene, CDR1 is MNHNY and CDR2 is SVGAGI (reference sequence). Trimming left V 6 bases short and J 5 bases short, with 22 bases between. The CDR3 loop spans 16 amino acids. CDR3 sequence: CASRDTGTPGGETQYF. Here the CDR3 DNA reads TGTGCCAGCAGAGATACTGGGACACCTGGGGGGGAGACCCAGTACTTC.

This clonotype is judged medium-sized. The chain combines TRBV6-2 or TRBV6-3 with TRBJ1-1; no definite D call. V lost 7 bases, J lost 7 bases, and 19 bases lay in between. The CDR3 totals 14 residues. Germline V gene data show CDR1 as MNHEY and CDR2 as SVGEGT. Written as DNA, the CDR3 is TGTGCCAGCATCGCCGCCGTCCCACAAGATGAAGCTTTCTTT. It codes for CASIAAVPQDEAFF.

Notes on this clonotype: A read error may account for a junction end that differs from germline. V is TRBV20-1 and J is TRBJ2-1; the D is unclear. Germline V gene lookup returns CDR1 DFQATT and CDR2 SNEGSKA (reference sequence). The CDR3 consists of 11 residues. The CDR3 is CSASTLNERFF. The CDR3 DNA follows: TGCAGTGCTAGTACCCTTAATGAGCGGTTCTTC.

The CDR3 DNA sequence: TGTGCCATCAGTGAAGGGGACAGGAGGGAAAAACTGTTTTTT. Encoded protein: CAISEGDRREKLFF. The rearrangement uses TRBV10-3 and TRBJ1-4; 8 positions agree with TRBD1. The V gene's germline CDR1 is ENHRY and CDR2 SYGVKD. The CDR3 length is 14 residues. V shed 3 bases, J shed 8 bases, and the junction held 5 bases outside the gene matches.

This clonotype showed up just a few times. At one of its ends the junction is not consistent with the germline gene, which may arise from a read error. The rearrangement links TRBV4-2 to TRBJ2-1; D call uncertain. Germline assignment: CDR1 LGHNA and CDR2 YNFKEQ. The CDR3 length is 16 residues. CDR3 residues: CASSQGSNGPHNEQFF. CDR3 coding DNA: TGCGCCAGCAGCCAAGGGTCAAACGGCCCACACAATGAGCAGTTCTTC.

The chain recombines TRBV6-2 or TRBV6-3 with TRBJ2-1, with a tentative D call TRBD1 (6 bases). The germline V and J ends were trimmed by 1 base and 9 bases, with 10 bases remaining between them. This CDR3 region has 13 residues. Germline-derived CDR1 and CDR2 are MNHEY and SVGEGT. The CDR3 reads CASSYLGASEQFF. In DNA form, the CDR3 reads TGTGCCAGCAGTTACTTGGGGGCGAGTGAGCAGTTCTTC.

Details on this clonotype: The final CDR3 position lacks the conserved phenylalanine or tryptophan, pointing to a likely read error. The V call is TRBV7-9, the J call TRBJ2-1; 10 positions agree with TRBD2. The CDR3 is 17 amino acids. Germline V CDR1 and CDR2: SEHNR, FQNEAQ (reference sequence). V lost 6 bases to trimming and J lost 4 bases; unmatched junction nucleotides: 12. The chain's CDR3 is CASRSTSGWTLYNEQFY. Here the CDR3 DNA reads TGTGCCAGCAGGTCGACTAGCGGGTGGACACTTTACAATGAGCAGTTCTAC.

A note on this clonotype: Lacking the conserved final phenylalanine or tryptophan, this CDR3 likely reflects a read error. The chain links TRBV12-3 or TRBV12-4 to TRBJ1-3; 8 bases fit TRBD1. This CDR3 comprises 15 residues. J lost 0 bases, V lost 6 bases, and 4 bases had no gene match. CDR3 nucleotide sequence: TGTGCCAGCAGACACAGGGGGACCTCTGGAAACACCATATATTAT. It yields the protein CASRHRGTSGNTIYY.

The V and J genes are TRBV29-1 and TRBJ2-1, with D possibly being TRBD1 (5 bases). Germline V gene data show CDR1 as SQVTM and CDR2 as ANQGSEA. The CDR3 is made up of 12 amino acids. With 3 bases removed from V and 10 bases from J, the gap between germline ends came to 13 bases. The CDR3 nucleotides read TGCAGCGTTGAGGCAGGGTCTTGGGAGCAGTTCTTC. Translated, it gives CSVEAGSWEQFF.

For this clonotype: An end of the junction differs from the germline gene, which may be a read error. The CDR3 protein is CASTPPCGQGLAVNTGELFF. CDR3 DNA: TGCGCCAGCACCCCCCCATGCGGCCAAGGGCTAGCGGTAAACACCGGGGAGCTGTTTTTT. The rearrangement links TRBV11-2 to TRBJ2-2, with 7 nucleotides matching TRBD2. The germline CDR1 and CDR2 sequences are SGHAT and FQNNGV. CDR3 length: 20 amino acids.

A remark on this clonotype: One base away lies a much larger clone, so this may be a sequencing read error. The rearrangement uses TRBV29-1 and TRBJ2-5, with TRBD1 matching 8 bases. CDR3 length: 15 amino acids. Per the germline V gene, CDR1 is SQVTM and CDR2 is ANQGSEA. The CDR3 DNA follows: TGCAGCGTTGATTTGCAGGGGGCGGTAGGGGAGACCCAGTGCTTC. Protein product: CSVDLQGAVGETQCF.

Notes on this clonotype: Without the conserved terminal phenylalanine or tryptophan, this CDR3 likely stems from a read error. V usage is TRBV29-1 and J usage is TRBJ1-1, with D perhaps matching TRBD1 (5 bases). In germline, CDR1 is SQVTM, CDR2 ANQGSEA. The CDR3 consists of 14 residues. CDR3 in DNA: TGCAGCGCTGAAATGGGGCAGAGAAACACTGAAGCTTTCTAT. It encodes CSAEMGQRNTEAFY.

In this sample, this clonotype turned up many times. The V gene is TRBV20-1, the J gene TRBJ1-1, with D possibly being TRBD1 (6 bases). Germline lookup yields CDR1 DFQATT and CDR2 SNEGSKA (reference sequence). Trimming shortened V by 0 bases and J by 5 bases, and 13 bases separated the two germline ends. The CDR3 is made up of 14 amino acids. The CDR3 DNA reads as TGCAGTGCTAGAGACAGGGGATCGGGGACTGAAGCTTTCTTT. Amino acids: CSARDRGSGTEAFF.

Concerning this clonotype itself: The CDR3 carries no conserved terminal phenylalanine or tryptophan, so it likely arises from a read error. It is unclear where the CDR3 begins or ends on the DNA, so no DNA is shown, and the CDR3 is as TCRdb lists it. The chain combines TRBV4-1 with TRBJ2-1; the D call TRBD2 from the table was never checked on the DNA. The CDR3 sequence runs 15 residues, both termini included. Germline V CDR1 and CDR2: MGHRA, YSYEKL. CDR3 sequence: CTSSQEEKPFNERFL.

Of note for this clonotype: The conserved closing phenylalanine or tryptophan is absent in this CDR3, likely reflecting a read error. CDR3: CSAAPGQGAGELFL. CDR3 DNA sequence: TGCAGCGCTGCGCCGGGACAGGGGGCTGGGGAGCTGTTTCTT. This chain connects TRBV29-1 to TRBJ2-2; TRBD1 matches at 12 bases. There are 14 residues in the CDR3. Losses at the gene ends were 7 bases for V and 8 bases for J; bases not matched to a gene: 8. CDR1 SQVTM and CDR2 ANQGSEA come from the germline V gene.